This T cell receptor (beta chain) was identified during a study of CD8+ T cells in alopecia areata. Investigators isolated RNA and reverse transcribed it into cDNA to act as the sequencing template. Using immunoSEQ multiplex PCR, the repertoire was profiled, and TCRdb retains in-frame clones only, with some absent. The top ten hold approximately 3.1% of the sample, which has about 120,000 clones, around two fifths seen once. The CDR3 is made up of 12 amino acids. Trimming cost V 1 base and J 8 bases, with 11 bases left between them. The germline CDR1 and CDR2 sequences are GTSNPN and SVGIG (reference sequence).

The chain employs TRBV30 and TRBJ1-2, with D perhaps matching TRBD1 (5 bases). The source is a human donor with alopecia areata. The material sequenced was CD4+ T cells sorted from blood. For the CDR3, the DNA is TGTGCCTGGAGTGCAGGGCCTTTGGGCTACACCTTC. Translation gives CAWSAGPLGYTF.